These T cell receptor beta chains were read from a single sample in a study of post-analysis software for immune sequencing data. In TCRdb, the PCR reads were re-called with MiXCR into one record per CDR3 protein. The table has around 770,000 distinct CDR3 sequences, approximately 44% seen once; the top ten hold roughly 4.5%. The sequenced material came from blood. These receptors all stem from a girl under 18 with multiple sclerosis. Both conserved end residues are part of each CDR3. Each record gives: J gene, clone size, V gene, D gene, CDR3 protein, CDR3 DNA. A D gene is named only where the DNA matches it firmly. Only part of the rows carry a size: once, few, many, or a class if the clone is expanded.

j_call: TRBJ2-5; clone_size: -; v_call: TRBV10-1; d_call: TRBD2; cdr3_aa: CASTCSGRGKETQYF; cdr3_nt: TGCGCCAGCACCTGTAGCGGGAGGGGGAAAGAGACCCAGTACTTC
j_call: TRBJ1-5; clone_size: -; v_call: TRBV20-1; d_call: -; cdr3_aa: CSARPPDKPQHF; cdr3_nt: TGCAGTGCTAGACCACCGGACAAGCCCCAGCATTTT
j_call: TRBJ1-2; clone_size: -; v_call: TRBV7-9; d_call: -; cdr3_aa: CASSVQGSYGYTF; cdr3_nt: TGTGCCAGCAGCGTTCAGGGGAGCTATGGCTACACCTTC
j_call: TRBJ2-5; clone_size: -; v_call: TRBV20-1; d_call: -; cdr3_aa: CSASSASSSQETQYF; cdr3_nt: TGCAGTGCTAGCTCGGCTTCGAGTAGCCAAGAGACCCAGTACTTC
j_call: TRBJ2-7; clone_size: -; v_call: TRBV5-1; d_call: TRBD2; cdr3_aa: CTSSLDSSGNNYEQYF; cdr3_nt: TGCACCAGCAGCTTGGATTCTAGCGGGAATAACTACGAGCAGTACTTC
j_call: TRBJ1-2; clone_size: -; v_call: TRBV5-1; d_call: -; cdr3_aa: CASRILGGYGYTF; cdr3_nt: TGCGCCAGCCGAATCTTGGGGGGCTATGGCTACACCTTC
j_call: TRBJ2-3; clone_size: once; v_call: TRBV20-1; d_call: TRBD2; cdr3_aa: CSDLAGATDTQYF; cdr3_nt: TGCAGCGATCTAGCGGGAGCCACAGATACGCAGTATTTT
j_call: TRBJ2-1; clone_size: -; v_call: TRBV4-2; d_call: TRBD2; cdr3_aa: CASSQVRGDGLNEQFF; cdr3_nt: TGTGCCAGCAGCCAAGTACGGGGGGATGGCCTCAATGAGCAGTTCTTC
j_call: TRBJ2-3; clone_size: few; v_call: TRBV4-3; d_call: -; cdr3_aa: CASSQDGGETDTQYF; cdr3_nt: TGCGCCAGCAGCCAAGATGGCGGGGAGACAGATACGCAGTATTTT
j_call: TRBJ2-5; clone_size: few; v_call: TRBV7-6; d_call: -; cdr3_aa: CASSLEPAQETQYF; cdr3_nt: TGTGCCAGCAGCTTAGAGCCCGCCCAAGAGACCCAGTACTTC
j_call: TRBJ2-3; clone_size: -; v_call: TRBV20-1; d_call: -; cdr3_aa: CSAGLGVTSSTDTQYF; cdr3_nt: TGCAGTGCTGGATTGGGGGTTACTAGTAGCACAGATACGCAGTATTTT
j_call: TRBJ2-1; clone_size: few; v_call: TRBV6-1; d_call: -; cdr3_aa: CASILGGHYNEQFF; cdr3_nt: TGTGCCAGCATTCTCGGTGGGCATTACAATGAGCAGTTCTTC
j_call: TRBJ2-5; clone_size: -; v_call: TRBV6-6; d_call: -; cdr3_aa: CASSSQTPQETQYF; cdr3_nt: TGTGCCAGCAGTTCCCAAACACCTCAAGAGACCCAGTACTTC
j_call: TRBJ2-2; clone_size: -; v_call: TRBV9; d_call: -; cdr3_aa: CASSPDRTNTRELFF; cdr3_nt: TGTGCCAGCAGCCCGGACAGAACAAACACCAGGGAGCTGTTTTTT
j_call: TRBJ2-7; clone_size: many; v_call: TRBV15; d_call: -; cdr3_aa: CATSRDSAGSDEQYF; cdr3_nt: TGTGCCACCAGCAGAGATTCGGCAGGGTCGGACGAGCAGTACTTC
j_call: TRBJ2-7; clone_size: -; v_call: TRBV9; d_call: TRBD2; cdr3_aa: CASSGIPGLVHEQYF; cdr3_nt: TGTGCCAGCAGCGGGATACCGGGACTAGTCCACGAGCAGTACTTC
j_call: TRBJ2-7; clone_size: -; v_call: TRBV28; d_call: -; cdr3_aa: CASSTHDGANEFYEQYF; cdr3_nt: TGTGCCAGCAGTACCCACGACGGCGCCAATGAGTTCTACGAGCAGTACTTC
j_call: TRBJ2-7; clone_size: -; v_call: TRBV7-8; d_call: -; cdr3_aa: CASSEGGNEQYF; cdr3_nt: TGTGCCAGCAGCGAGGGGGGGAACGAGCAGTACTTC
j_call: TRBJ2-5; clone_size: -; v_call: TRBV2; d_call: TRBD2; cdr3_aa: CASSEVGLAGGNNEQYF; cdr3_nt: TGTGCCAGCAGTGAAGTAGGGCTAGCGGGAGGGAACAATGAGCAGTACTTC
j_call: TRBJ1-1; clone_size: few; v_call: TRBV29-1; d_call: -; cdr3_aa: CSVSPTGGTEAFF; cdr3_nt: TGCAGCGTCTCCCCGACCGGAGGGACTGAAGCTTTCTTT
j_call: TRBJ1-1; clone_size: -; v_call: TRBV6-5; d_call: -; cdr3_aa: CASSYSIPGHHTEAFF; cdr3_nt: TGTGCCAGCAGTTACTCTATTCCCGGACATCACACTGAAGCTTTCTTT
j_call: TRBJ2-1; clone_size: -; v_call: TRBV20-1; d_call: -; cdr3_aa: CSARQEARNEQFF; cdr3_nt: TGCAGTGCCCGCCAGGAGGCCCGCAATGAGCAGTTCTTC
j_call: TRBJ1-2; clone_size: -; v_call: TRBV5-1; d_call: TRBD1; cdr3_aa: CASSLRSGGDGYTF; cdr3_nt: TGCGCCAGCAGCTTGAGGTCAGGGGGAGATGGCTACACCTTC
j_call: TRBJ2-1; clone_size: few; v_call: TRBV15; d_call: -; cdr3_aa: CATSTKVPRDEQFF; cdr3_nt: TGTGCCACCAGCACGAAAGTTCCCCGGGATGAGCAGTTCTTC
j_call: TRBJ2-7; clone_size: few; v_call: TRBV9; d_call: TRBD2; cdr3_aa: CASSVDGGTSSYEQYF; cdr3_nt: TGTGCCAGCAGCGTAGACGGGGGGACTAGCTCCTACGAGCAGTACTTC
j_call: TRBJ2-5; clone_size: -; v_call: TRBV5-1; d_call: TRBD2; cdr3_aa: CASSWRGGQQETQYF; cdr3_nt: TGCGCCAGCAGCTGGCGGGGGGGACAGCAAGAGACCCAGTACTTC
j_call: TRBJ1-2; clone_size: -; v_call: TRBV3-1; d_call: -; cdr3_aa: CASSPWRGNYGYTF; cdr3_nt: TGTGCCAGCAGCCCATGGAGGGGTAACTATGGCTACACCTTT
j_call: TRBJ2-7; clone_size: -; v_call: TRBV29-1; d_call: -; cdr3_aa: CSVAGNSYEQYF; cdr3_nt: TGCAGCGTTGCCGGCAACTCCTACGAGCAGTACTTC
j_call: TRBJ1-2; clone_size: -; v_call: TRBV6-2/TRBV6-3; d_call: -; cdr3_aa: CASSYTPEEDKTHTF; cdr3_nt: TGTGCCAGCAGTTACACGCCCGAGGAAGACAAGACGCACACCTTC
j_call: TRBJ2-1; clone_size: once; v_call: TRBV5-1; d_call: TRBD2; cdr3_aa: CASSLGAGLVASNEQFF; cdr3_nt: TGCGCCAGCAGCTTGGGGGCGGGACTAGTTGCTTCAAATGAGCAGTTCTTC
j_call: TRBJ2-3; clone_size: -; v_call: TRBV18; d_call: TRBD1; cdr3_aa: CASSPLTGGATDTQYF; cdr3_nt: TGTGCCAGCTCACCACTTACAGGGGGAGCTACAGATACGCAGTATTTT